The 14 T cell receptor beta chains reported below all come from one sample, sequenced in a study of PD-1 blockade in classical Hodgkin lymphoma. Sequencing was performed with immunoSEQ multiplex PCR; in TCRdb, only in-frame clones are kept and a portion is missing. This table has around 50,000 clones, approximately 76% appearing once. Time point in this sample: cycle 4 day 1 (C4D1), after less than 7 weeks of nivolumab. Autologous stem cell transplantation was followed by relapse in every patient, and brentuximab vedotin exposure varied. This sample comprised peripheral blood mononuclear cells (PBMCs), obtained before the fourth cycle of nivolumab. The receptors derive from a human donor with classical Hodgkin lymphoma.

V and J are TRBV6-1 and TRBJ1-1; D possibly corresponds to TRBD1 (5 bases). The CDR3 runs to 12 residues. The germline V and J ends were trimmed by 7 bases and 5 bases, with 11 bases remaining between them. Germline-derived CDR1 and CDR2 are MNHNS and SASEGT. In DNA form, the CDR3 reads TGTGCCAGCATCGGTGAGGGGACTGAAGCTTTCTTT. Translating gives CASIGEGTEAFF.

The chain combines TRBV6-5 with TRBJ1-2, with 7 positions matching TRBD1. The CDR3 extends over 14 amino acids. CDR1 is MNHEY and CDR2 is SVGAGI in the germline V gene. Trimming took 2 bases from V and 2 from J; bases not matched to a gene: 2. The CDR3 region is CASSYQTGNYGYTF. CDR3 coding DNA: TGTGCCAGCAGTTACCAGACAGGGAACTATGGCTACACCTTC.

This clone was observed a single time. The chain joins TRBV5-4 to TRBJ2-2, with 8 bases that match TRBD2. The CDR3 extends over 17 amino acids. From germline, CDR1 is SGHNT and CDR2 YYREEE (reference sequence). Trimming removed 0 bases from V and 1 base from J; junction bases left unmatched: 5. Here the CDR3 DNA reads TGTGCCAGCAGCTTGGGTCCGGGACTAGAGAACACCGGGGAGCTGTTTTTT. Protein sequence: CASSLGPGLENTGELFF.

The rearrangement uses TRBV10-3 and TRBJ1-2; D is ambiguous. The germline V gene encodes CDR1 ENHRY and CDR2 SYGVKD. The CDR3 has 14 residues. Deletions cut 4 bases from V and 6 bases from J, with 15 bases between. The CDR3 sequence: CAISASTGMDGYTF. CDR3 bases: TGTGCCATCAGTGCGTCCACCGGGATGGATGGCTACACCTTC.

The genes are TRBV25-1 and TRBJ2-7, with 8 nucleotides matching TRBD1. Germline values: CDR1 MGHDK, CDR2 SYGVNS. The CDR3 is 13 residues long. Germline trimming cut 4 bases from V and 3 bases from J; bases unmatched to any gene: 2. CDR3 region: CASSVTGGYEQYF. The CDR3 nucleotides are TGTGCCAGCAGTGTTACAGGGGGCTACGAGCAGTACTTC.

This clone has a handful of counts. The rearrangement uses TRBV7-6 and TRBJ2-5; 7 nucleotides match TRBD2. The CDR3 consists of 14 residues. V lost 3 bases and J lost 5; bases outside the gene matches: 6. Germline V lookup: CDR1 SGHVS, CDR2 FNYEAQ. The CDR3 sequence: CASSFIVGGETQYF. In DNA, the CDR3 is TGTGCCAGCAGCTTTATTGTGGGGGGGGAGACCCAGTACTTC.

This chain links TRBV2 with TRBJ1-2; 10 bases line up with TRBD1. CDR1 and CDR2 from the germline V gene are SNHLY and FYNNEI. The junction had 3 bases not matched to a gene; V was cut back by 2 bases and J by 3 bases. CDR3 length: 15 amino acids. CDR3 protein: CASSERGQGHYGYTF. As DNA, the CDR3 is TGTGCCAGCAGTGAAAGGGGACAGGGGCACTATGGCTACACCTTC.

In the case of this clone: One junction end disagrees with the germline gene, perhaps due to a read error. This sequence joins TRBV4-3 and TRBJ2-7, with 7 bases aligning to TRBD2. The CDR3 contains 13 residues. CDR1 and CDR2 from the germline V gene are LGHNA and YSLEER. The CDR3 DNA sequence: TGCGCCAGCAGCCAAAACCGGGGACTACGCGTCCTCTTC. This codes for CASSQNRGLRVLF.

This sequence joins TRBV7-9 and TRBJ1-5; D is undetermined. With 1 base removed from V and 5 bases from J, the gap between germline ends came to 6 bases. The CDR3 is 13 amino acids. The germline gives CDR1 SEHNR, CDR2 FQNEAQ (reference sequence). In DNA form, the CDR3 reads TGTGCCAGCAGCTTAGGGTCACATCAGCCCCAGCATTTT. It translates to CASSLGSHQPQHF. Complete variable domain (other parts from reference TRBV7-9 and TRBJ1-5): DTGVSQNPRHKITKRGQNVTFRCDPISEHNRLYWYRQTLGQGPEFLTYFQNEAQLEKSRLLSDRFSAERPKGSFSTLEIQRTEQGDSAMYLCASSLGSHQPQHFGDGTRLSIL.

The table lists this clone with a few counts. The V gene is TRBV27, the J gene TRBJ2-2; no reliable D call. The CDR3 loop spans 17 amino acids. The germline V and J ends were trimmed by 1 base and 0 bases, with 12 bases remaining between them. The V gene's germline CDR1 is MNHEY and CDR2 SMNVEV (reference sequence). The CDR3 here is CASSLYPGHSNTGELFF. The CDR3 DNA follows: TGTGCCAGCAGTTTATATCCAGGCCACTCGAACACCGGGGAGCTGTTTTTT.

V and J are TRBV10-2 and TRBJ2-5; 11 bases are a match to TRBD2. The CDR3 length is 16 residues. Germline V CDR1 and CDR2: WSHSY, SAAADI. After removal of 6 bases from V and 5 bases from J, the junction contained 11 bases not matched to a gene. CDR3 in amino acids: CASSAGLAGTEETQYF. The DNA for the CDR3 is TGCGCCAGCAGCGCTGGACTAGCGGGCACCGAGGAGACCCAGTACTTC.

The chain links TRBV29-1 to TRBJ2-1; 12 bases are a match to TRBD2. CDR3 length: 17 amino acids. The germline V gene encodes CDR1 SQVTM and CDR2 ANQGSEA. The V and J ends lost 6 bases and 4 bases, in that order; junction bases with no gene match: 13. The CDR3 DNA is TGCAGCGTCCTGACAGGTGCTAGCGGGAGGGGTTACAATGAGCAGTTCTTC. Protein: CSVLTGASGRGYNEQFF.

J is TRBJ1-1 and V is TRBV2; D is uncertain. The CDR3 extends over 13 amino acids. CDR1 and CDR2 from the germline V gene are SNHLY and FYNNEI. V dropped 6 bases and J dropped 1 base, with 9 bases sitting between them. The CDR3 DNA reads TGTGCCAGCAGCACGGACGGGAACACTGAAGCTTTCTTT. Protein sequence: CASSTDGNTEAFF.

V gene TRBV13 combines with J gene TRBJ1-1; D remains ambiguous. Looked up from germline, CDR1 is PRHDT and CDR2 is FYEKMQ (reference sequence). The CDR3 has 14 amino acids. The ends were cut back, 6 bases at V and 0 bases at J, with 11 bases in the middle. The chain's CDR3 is CASSYSGVNTEAFF. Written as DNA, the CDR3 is TGTGCCAGCAGTTACTCAGGCGTGAACACTGAAGCTTTCTTT.